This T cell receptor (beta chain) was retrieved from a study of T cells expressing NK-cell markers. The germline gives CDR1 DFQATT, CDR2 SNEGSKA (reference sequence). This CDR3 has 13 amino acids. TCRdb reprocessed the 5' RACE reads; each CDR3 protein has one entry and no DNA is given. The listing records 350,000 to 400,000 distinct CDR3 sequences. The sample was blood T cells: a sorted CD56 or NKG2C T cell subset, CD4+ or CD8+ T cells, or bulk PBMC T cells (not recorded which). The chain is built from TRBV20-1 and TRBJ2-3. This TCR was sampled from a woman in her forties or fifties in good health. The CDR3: CSARDELVDTQYF.